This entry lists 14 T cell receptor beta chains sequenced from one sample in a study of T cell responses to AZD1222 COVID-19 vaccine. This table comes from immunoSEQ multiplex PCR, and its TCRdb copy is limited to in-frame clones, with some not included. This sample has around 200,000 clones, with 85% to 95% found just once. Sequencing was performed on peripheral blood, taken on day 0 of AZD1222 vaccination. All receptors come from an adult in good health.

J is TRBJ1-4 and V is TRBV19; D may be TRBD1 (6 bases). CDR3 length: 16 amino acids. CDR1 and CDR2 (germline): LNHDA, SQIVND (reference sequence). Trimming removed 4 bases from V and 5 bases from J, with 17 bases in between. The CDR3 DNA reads TGTGCCAGTAGTAAAGTCACCGGGACAAGGAATGAAAAACTGTTTTTT. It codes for CASSKVTGTRNEKLFF.

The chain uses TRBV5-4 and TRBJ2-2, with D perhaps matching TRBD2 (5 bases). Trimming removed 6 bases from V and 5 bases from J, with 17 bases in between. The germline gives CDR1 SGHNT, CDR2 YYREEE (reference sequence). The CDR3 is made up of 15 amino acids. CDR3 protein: CASTKSSFRTGELFF. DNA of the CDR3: TGTGCCAGCACCAAGTCTAGCTTCAGGACCGGGGAGCTGTTTTTT.

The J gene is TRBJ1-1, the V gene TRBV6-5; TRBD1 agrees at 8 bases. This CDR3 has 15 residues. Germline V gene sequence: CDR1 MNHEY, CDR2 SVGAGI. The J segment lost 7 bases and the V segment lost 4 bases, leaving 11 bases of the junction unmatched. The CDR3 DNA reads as TGTGCCAGCAGTTCCGACAGGGGATCGATGATTGAAGCTTTCTTT. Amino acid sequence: CASSSDRGSMIEAFF.

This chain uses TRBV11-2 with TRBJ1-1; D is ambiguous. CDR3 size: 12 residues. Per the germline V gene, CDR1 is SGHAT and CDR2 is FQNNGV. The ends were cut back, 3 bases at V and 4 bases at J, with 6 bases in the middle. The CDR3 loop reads CASSFGRTEAFF. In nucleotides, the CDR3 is TGTGCCAGCAGCTTCGGACGCACTGAAGCTTTCTTT.

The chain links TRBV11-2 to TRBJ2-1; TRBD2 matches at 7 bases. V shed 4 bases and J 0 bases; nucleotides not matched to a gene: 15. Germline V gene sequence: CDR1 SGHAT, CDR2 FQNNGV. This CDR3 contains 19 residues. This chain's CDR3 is CASSSLRSGGGLSYNEQFF. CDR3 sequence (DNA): TGTGCCAGCAGCTCCCTTCGAAGCGGCGGGGGACTCTCCTACAATGAGCAGTTCTTC.

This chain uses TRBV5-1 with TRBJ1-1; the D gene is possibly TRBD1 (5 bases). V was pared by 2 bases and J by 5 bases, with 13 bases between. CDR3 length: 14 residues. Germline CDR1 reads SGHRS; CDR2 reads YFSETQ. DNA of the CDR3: TGCGCCAGCAGCTTAACGGGGTACAGGACTGAAGCTTTCTTT. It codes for CASSLTGYRTEAFF.

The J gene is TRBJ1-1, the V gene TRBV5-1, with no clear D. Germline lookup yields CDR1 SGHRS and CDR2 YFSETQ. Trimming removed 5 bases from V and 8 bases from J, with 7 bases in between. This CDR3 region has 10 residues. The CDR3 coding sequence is TGCGCCAGCAGTAGGTCGGAAGCTTTCTTT. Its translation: CASSRSEAFF.

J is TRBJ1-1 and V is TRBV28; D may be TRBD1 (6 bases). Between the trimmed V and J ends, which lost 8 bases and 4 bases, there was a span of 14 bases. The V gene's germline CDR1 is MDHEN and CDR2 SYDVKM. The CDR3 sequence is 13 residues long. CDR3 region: CASLTGLGTEAFF. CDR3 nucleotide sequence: TGTGCCAGCCTAACAGGGTTAGGCACTGAAGCTTTCTTT.

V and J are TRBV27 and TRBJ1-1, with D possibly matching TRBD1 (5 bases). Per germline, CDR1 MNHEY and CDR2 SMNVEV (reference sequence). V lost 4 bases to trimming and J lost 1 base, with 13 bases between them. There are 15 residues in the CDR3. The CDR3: CASSWGRGRNTEAFF. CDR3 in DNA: TGTGCCAGCAGTTGGGGAAGGGGCAGGAACACTGAAGCTTTCTTT.

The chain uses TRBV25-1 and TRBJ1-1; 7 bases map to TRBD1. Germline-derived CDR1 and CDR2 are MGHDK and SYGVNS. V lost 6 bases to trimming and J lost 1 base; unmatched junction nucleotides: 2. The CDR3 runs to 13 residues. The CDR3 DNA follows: TGTGCCAGCAGGCGACAGGGGAACACTGAAGCTTTCTTT. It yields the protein CASRRQGNTEAFF.

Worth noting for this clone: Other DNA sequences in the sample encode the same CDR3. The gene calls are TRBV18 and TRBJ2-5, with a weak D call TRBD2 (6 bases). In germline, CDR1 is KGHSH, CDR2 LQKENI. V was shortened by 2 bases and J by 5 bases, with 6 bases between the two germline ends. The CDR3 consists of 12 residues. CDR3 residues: CASSPGGETQYF. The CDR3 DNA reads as TGTGCCAGCTCACCAGGGGGGGAGACCCAGTACTTC.

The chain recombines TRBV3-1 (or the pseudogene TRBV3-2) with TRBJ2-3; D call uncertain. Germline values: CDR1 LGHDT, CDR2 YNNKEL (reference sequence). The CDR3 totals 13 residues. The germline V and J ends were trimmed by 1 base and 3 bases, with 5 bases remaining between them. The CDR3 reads CASSQGGTDTQYF. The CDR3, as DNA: TGTGCCAGCAGCCAAGGTGGGACAGATACGCAGTATTTT.

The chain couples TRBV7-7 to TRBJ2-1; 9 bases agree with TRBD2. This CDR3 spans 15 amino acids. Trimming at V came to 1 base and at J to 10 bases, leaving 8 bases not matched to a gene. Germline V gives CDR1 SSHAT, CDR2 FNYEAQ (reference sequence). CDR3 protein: CASSLEAGGLWEQFF. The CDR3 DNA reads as TGTGCCAGCAGCTTAGAAGCGGGGGGCCTCTGGGAGCAGTTCTTC. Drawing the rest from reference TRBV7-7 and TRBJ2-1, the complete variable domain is GAGVSQSPRYKVTKRGQDVTLRCDPISSHATLYWYQQALGQGPEFLTYFNYEAQPDKSGLPSDRFSAERPEGSISTLTIQRTEQRDSAMYRCASSLEAGGLWEQFFGPGTRLTVL.

CDR3 nucleotides: TGTGCCAGCAGTGAATTGGCAGGGGGCACATACGAGCAGTACTTC. This sequence encodes CASSELAGGTYEQYF. This rearrangement joins TRBV25-1 to TRBJ2-7; 8 bases are a match to TRBD1. V lost 1 base to trimming and J lost 4 bases; unmatched junction nucleotides: 6. The CDR3 covers 15 residues. Germline-derived CDR1 and CDR2 are MGHDK and SYGVNS.